These 13 T cell receptor beta chains share one sample of origin, sequenced in a study of blood T cell repertoires in COVID-19. Generated by immunoSEQ multiplex PCR, the TCRdb table keeps only in-frame clones and is missing some. The table lists about 290,000 clones, just under 85% of them singletons, with less than 4.5% in the top ten. The sample taken for sequencing was peripheral blood. The receptors were gathered from a woman aged 50 to 65 with active or convalescent COVID-19.

The CDR3 nucleotides are TGTGCCAGCAGCCCCGGTACAACAGTCACTGAAGCTTTCTTT. Amino acid sequence: CASSPGTTVTEAFF. The V call is TRBV3-1 (or the pseudogene TRBV3-2), the J call TRBJ1-1; D is undetermined. Trimming removed 4 bases at V and 4 bases at J, with 13 bases between. Germline assignment: CDR1 LGHDT and CDR2 YNNKEL (reference sequence). This CDR3 is built from 14 residues.

This chain links TRBV11-1 with TRBJ2-7, with 8 bases aligning to TRBD1. This CDR3 is built from 16 residues. The V and J ends lost 3 bases and 3 bases, in that order; junction bases with no gene match: 10. From germline, CDR1 is SGHAT and CDR2 FQDESV (reference sequence). The CDR3 DNA reads as TGTGCCAGCAGCTTCACCGGGACAGGAGCAAACTACGAGCAGTACTTC. This sequence encodes CASSFTGTGANYEQYF.

The chain combines TRBV21-1 with TRBJ2-2; the table's D call TRBD2 went unverified against the DNA. TRBV21-1 counts as a pseudogene. This CDR3 spans 16 amino acids. CDR3 in amino acids: CASSKGGVKNTGELFF. The DNA of the CDR3 is TGTGCCAGCAGCAAAGGCGGGGTAAAGAACACCGGGGAGCTGTTTTTT.

The chain has TRBV5-1 and TRBJ2-5; 15 bases map to TRBD2. The V gene's germline CDR1 is SGHRS and CDR2 YFSETQ. The CDR3 spans 16 residues. The V segment lost 2 bases and the J segment 4 bases; nucleotides outside the gene matches: 3. DNA of the CDR3: TGCGCCAGCAGCTTAAGGACTAGCGGGAGGGGAGAGACCCAGTACTTC. It yields the protein CASSLRTSGRGETQYF.

The rearrangement links TRBV18 to TRBJ1-1; TRBD1 matches at 11 bases. This CDR3 has 15 amino acids. The V and J ends lost 6 bases and 6 bases, in that order; junction bases with no gene match: 9. Per the germline V gene, CDR1 is KGHSH and CDR2 is LQKENI. The CDR3: CASSRDRGRAAEAFF. As DNA, the CDR3 is TGTGCCAGCTCCCGGGACAGGGGGAGGGCAGCTGAAGCTTTCTTT.

The table lists this clone with a count of one. For the CDR3, the DNA is TGTGCCAGCAGTTTAAACAGCCACACTGAAGCTTTCTTT. This translates into CASSLNSHTEAFF. V is TRBV28 and J is TRBJ1-1; D remains unclear. The germline gives CDR1 MDHEN, CDR2 SYDVKM. The CDR3 has 13 residues. Trimming stripped 2 bases from V and 3 bases from J, with 7 bases between.

Details on this clone: Other DNA sequences of this sample code for an identical CDR3. The chain recombines TRBV5-1 with TRBJ2-1; D is possibly TRBD2 (5 bases). Germline V gives CDR1 SGHRS, CDR2 YFSETQ. Between the trimmed V and J ends, which lost 5 bases and 2 bases, there was a span of 11 bases. CDR3 length: 14 residues. DNA for the CDR3: TGCGCCAGCAGTTCCGGACTGGCCTACAATGAGCAGTTCTTC. It yields the protein CASSSGLAYNEQFF.

The rearrangement uses TRBV4-2 and TRBJ1-6; D is unresolved. With 1 base removed from V and 9 bases from J, the gap between germline ends came to 10 bases. There are 14 residues in the CDR3. The germline CDR1 and CDR2 sequences are LGHNA and YNFKEQ. The CDR3 protein is CASSQAMYSSPLHF. CDR3 sequence (DNA): TGTGCCAGCAGCCAAGCTATGTATTCTTCACCCCTCCACTTT.

The genes are TRBV7-2 and TRBJ2-1; D may be TRBD2 (6 bases). Deletions cut 1 base from V and 4 bases from J, with 8 bases between. The length of the CDR3 is 14 residues. Germline values: CDR1 SGHTA, CDR2 FQGNSA. CDR3 in DNA: TGTGCCAGCAGCTTAGGTAGCGGTTACAATGAGCAGTTCTTC. This encodes CASSLGSGYNEQFF.

This clone was seen a handful of times. V usage is TRBV6-5 and J usage is TRBJ1-1, with a weak D call TRBD1 (5 bases). Germline assignment: CDR1 MNHEY and CDR2 SVGAGI. This CDR3 has 15 amino acids. Trimming removed 4 bases at V and 4 bases at J, with 16 bases between. CDR3 sequence reads: CASSLPQGLGTEAFF. CDR3 DNA sequence: TGTGCCAGCAGTTTACCTCAGGGATTGGGCACTGAAGCTTTCTTT.

The gene calls are TRBV5-1 and TRBJ1-1; the match to TRBD1 covers 7 bases. The ends lost 4 bases at V and 5 bases at J; junction bases unmatched: 11. This CDR3 has 15 amino acids. In germline, CDR1 is SGHRS, CDR2 YFSETQ. The DNA of the CDR3 is TGCGCCAGCAGCCCTCAGACAGGGTACAGAACTGAAGCTTTCTTT. As protein: CASSPQTGYRTEAFF.

This clone occurred once. The chain is built from TRBV5-1 and TRBJ1-1, with a possible D match to TRBD1 (5 bases). With 0 bases removed from V and 4 bases from J, the gap between germline ends came to 13 bases. Germline lookup yields CDR1 SGHRS and CDR2 YFSETQ. The CDR3 is 15 amino acids. CDR3 DNA: TGCGCCAGCAGCTTGGGGGCCAGGGTAGTCACTGAAGCTTTCTTT. It codes for CASSLGARVVTEAFF.

For this clone: This may arise from a read error, as a much more abundant clone is one base away. This chain links TRBV4-1 with TRBJ1-1; maybe TRBD1 (6 bases). The CDR3 runs 13 residues. Trimming shortened V by 5 bases and J by 1 base, and 8 bases separated the two germline ends. Germline CDR1 MGHRA, CDR2 YSYEKL. The CDR3 region has the DNA TGCGCCAGCAGCTTGGACAGGAACACTGAAGCTTTCTTT. It is translated as CASSLDRNTEAFF.